Below, 17 T cell receptor beta chains from the same sample are listed, as sequenced in a study of T cells after somatic rescue of genetic block. Only in-frame clones appear in the TCRdb table, and some are missing; sequencing was by immunoSEQ multiplex PCR. The sample lists approximately 65,000 clones, around 90% occurring once. Sequenced: peripheral blood mononuclear cells (PBMCs). These receptors were collected from a middle-aged man.

This clone came up once. V and J are TRBV6-4 and TRBJ2-3; D is uncertain. The V gene lost 5 bases and the J gene lost 4 bases, with 10 bases spanning the gap. Germline V gives CDR1 MRHNA, CDR2 SNTAGT. The CDR3 is made up of 13 amino acids. CDR3 in amino acids: CASSRDWADTQYF. CDR3 DNA: TGTGCCAGCAGTCGTGATTGGGCAGATACGCAGTATTTT.

This clone was observed a few times. CDR3 protein: CASRAQAGGEQFF. CDR3 nucleotides: TGTGCCAGCAGGGCACAAGCGGGAGGTGAGCAGTTCTTC. This chain links TRBV28 with TRBJ2-1, with 9 bases fitting TRBD2. Germline values: CDR1 MDHEN, CDR2 SYDVKM. CDR3 size: 13 residues. With 6 bases clipped from V and 9 bases from J, the junction kept 6 bases outside the gene matches.

The chain uses TRBV2 and TRBJ1-4; the D gene is possibly TRBD1 (6 bases). V dropped 7 bases and J dropped 5 bases, with 14 bases sitting between them. The CDR3 has 14 residues. The V gene's germline CDR1 is SNHLY and CDR2 FYNNEI. CDR3 sequence: CASNRAPPNEKLFF. The CDR3 DNA reads as TGTGCCAGCAACAGGGCGCCCCCAAATGAAAAACTGTTTTTT.

The chain has TRBV27 and TRBJ1-1; D remains ambiguous. Trimming shortened V by 2 bases and J by 1 base, and 5 bases separated the two germline ends. Germline V gives CDR1 MNHEY, CDR2 SMNVEV (reference sequence). The CDR3 is made up of 13 amino acids. The CDR3 DNA follows: TGTGCCAGCAGTTTAAAGGGGAACACTGAAGCTTTCTTT. It specifies CASSLKGNTEAFF.

The V and J genes are TRBV25-1 and TRBJ1-6; TRBD1 is a possible D gene (5 bases). Trimming took off 1 base at V and 5 bases at J, with 12 bases between the two ends. This CDR3 is 16 amino acids long. Germline V gene sequence: CDR1 MGHDK, CDR2 SYGVNS. CDR3 residues: CASSELWGVDNSPLHF. CDR3 sequence (DNA): TGTGCCAGCAGTGAATTATGGGGGGTGGATAATTCACCCCTCCACTTT.

This clone was recorded once. CDR3 loop: CASSQDGNQPQHF. The CDR3 DNA reads TGTGCCAGCAGCCAGGACGGGAATCAGCCCCAGCATTTT. The chain is built from TRBV7-2 and TRBJ1-5; D is unclear. From germline, CDR1 is SGHTA and CDR2 FQGNSA. The CDR3 runs 13 residues. With 5 bases removed from V and 4 bases from J, the gap between germline ends came to 9 bases.

This clone was recorded once. This chain uses TRBV14 with TRBJ2-1; D gene ambiguous. Trimming shortened V by 0 bases and J by 12 bases, and 9 bases separated the two germline ends. Germline V gene sequence: CDR1 SGHDN, CDR2 FVKESK. The CDR3 runs to 12 residues. The CDR3, as DNA: TGTGCCAGCAGCCAAGATATAAGGTCGCAGTTCTTC. Translating gives CASSQDIRSQFF.

This chain connects TRBV19 to TRBJ1-4, with 7 bases aligning to TRBD1. The ends lost 6 bases at V and 2 bases at J; junction bases unmatched: 12. The germline CDR1 and CDR2 sequences are LNHDA and SQIVND (reference sequence). The CDR3 runs to 17 residues. The DNA for the CDR3 is TGTGCCAGTAGCACTTGGACAGGAACGGGGACTAATGAAAAACTGTTTTTT. Protein: CASSTWTGTGTNEKLFF.

The chain is built from TRBV12-5 and TRBJ2-1, with 8 bases lining up with TRBD2. The CDR3 loop spans 15 amino acids. V was pared by 4 bases and J by 3 bases, with 5 bases of the junction left unmatched. Looked up from germline, CDR1 is LGHNT and CDR2 is FRNRAP. The CDR3: CASGWEAGDYNEQFF. CDR3 DNA: TGTGCTAGTGGTTGGGAAGCGGGGGACTACAATGAGCAGTTCTTC.

The V and J genes are TRBV18 and TRBJ2-1, with 7 bases matching TRBD1. The CDR3 extends over 17 amino acids. In germline, CDR1 is KGHSH, CDR2 LQKENI. V lost 2 bases, J lost 0 bases, and 7 bases stayed unmatched. The CDR3 sequence: CASSPYTGALSYNEQFF. DNA for the CDR3: TGTGCCAGCTCACCATATACAGGGGCCCTCTCCTACAATGAGCAGTTCTTC.

The genes are TRBV2 and TRBJ2-7; 10 nucleotides match TRBD1. The CDR3 consists of 11 residues. V gave up 8 bases and J gave up 13 bases; unmatched junction bases: 8. Germline V gene lookup returns CDR1 SNHLY and CDR2 FYNNEI. The CDR3 DNA follows: TGTGCCAGCGTGATTGGGGACAGGGGTTACTTC. Protein product: CASVIGDRGYF.

The chain is built from TRBV2 and TRBJ1-5; D may be TRBD1 (5 bases). This CDR3 region has 15 residues. The V gene's germline CDR1 is SNHLY and CDR2 FYNNEI. Trimming cost V 1 base and J 7 bases, with 14 bases left between them. CDR3 region: CASSEEGLGGQPQHF. The CDR3 DNA reads as TGTGCCAGCAGTGAAGAGGGGCTCGGAGGCCAGCCCCAGCATTTT.

This clone was seen a single time. V usage is TRBV19 and J usage is TRBJ2-1; 7 positions match TRBD2. Germline V gene sequence: CDR1 LNHDA, CDR2 SQIVND (reference sequence). This CDR3 comprises 12 residues. The J segment lost 9 bases and the V segment lost 1 base, leaving 0 bases of the junction unmatched. The CDR3 nucleotides are TGTGCCAGTAGTATAGGGGGGGGTGAGCAGTTCTTC. Translation gives CASSIGGGEQFF.

The chain couples TRBV7-8 to TRBJ1-2; the D is unclear. The V end was cut by 7 bases, the J end by 2 bases, with 20 bases between. This CDR3 contains 16 residues. CDR1 is SGHVS, CDR2 FQNEAQ, per germline. CDR3 region: CASTNPGPVANYGYTF. The CDR3 DNA reads TGTGCCAGCACCAATCCGGGCCCGGTCGCAAACTATGGCTACACCTTC.

V gene TRBV7-8 combines with J gene TRBJ2-5; 8 bases line up with TRBD1. The germline V gene has CDR1 SGHVS and CDR2 FQNEAQ. Trimming cost V 5 bases and J 3 bases; bases outside gene matches: 5. The CDR3 runs 14 residues. CDR3 sequence: CASSVEGQEETQYF. CDR3 nucleotides: TGTGCCAGCAGCGTAGAGGGACAGGAAGAGACCCAGTACTTC.

The rearrangement joins TRBV27 to TRBJ2-5; maybe TRBD1 (5 bases). The CDR3 is made up of 14 amino acids. Germline loops: CDR1 MNHEY, CDR2 SMNVEV (reference sequence). With 2 bases removed from V and 2 bases from J, the gap between germline ends came to 9 bases. CDR3: CASSLMTDQETQYF. The DNA of the CDR3 is TGTGCCAGCAGTTTAATGACAGATCAAGAGACCCAGTACTTC.

V and J are TRBV30 and TRBJ2-5, with D uncertain. The CDR3 spans 14 residues. The V gene's germline CDR1 is GTSNPN and CDR2 SVGIG (reference sequence). V dropped 0 bases and J dropped 7 bases, with 15 bases sitting between them. The chain's CDR3 is CAWSVGSTPRTQYF. CDR3 in DNA: TGTGCCTGGAGTGTAGGGTCCACCCCCAGGACCCAGTACTTC.